This is a list of T cell receptor beta chains from one sample in a study of T cell changes during pregnancy in multiple sclerosis. Sequenced by immunoSEQ multiplex PCR; TCRdb stores in-frame clones only, minus some. The profile shows some 80,000 clones, 80% to 95% of them singletons. Sequenced here: peripheral blood, sampled in the first trimester of pregnancy. These receptors originate from a female donor with multiple sclerosis, enrolled in a pregnancy study. CDR3s include the opening cysteine and the closing phenylalanine or tryptophan. The D gene is left open where the match is weak. Some rows have no size entry. The others give once, few or many, or a class for an expanded clone.

size	D	J	V	CDR3	DNA
-	-	TRBJ1-2	TRBV6-5	CASSYGGSGGYTF	TGTGCCAGCAGTTACGGTGGGAGCGGTGGCTACACCTTC
-	TRBD1	TRBJ1-1	TRBV19	CASSARQGRGTTEAFF	TGTGCCAGTAGTGCCAGACAGGGGCGCGGGACCACTGAAGCTTTCTTT
-	-	TRBJ1-5	TRBV6-1	CTTGRGDSNQPQHF	TGTACCACCGGGAGAGGGGATAGCAATCAGCCCCAGCATTTT
-	-	TRBJ1-4	TRBV30	CAWSAGVGGEKLFF	TGTGCCTGGAGTGCCGGGGTAGGGGGTGAAAAACTGTTTTTT
-	-	TRBJ2-1	TRBV5-1	CASSLARAGDNEQFF	TGCGCCAGCAGCTTGGCCAGAGCAGGGGACAATGAGCAGTTCTTC
-	-	TRBJ2-1	TRBV18	CASSPSSFYNEQFF	TGTGCCAGCTCACCGAGTAGTTTCTACAATGAGCAGTTCTTC
medium-sized	-	TRBJ1-6	TRBV5-4	CASSGGAGSGANSPLHF	TGTGCCAGCAGCGGGGGGGCCGGGTCGGGGGCTAATTCACCCCTCCACTTT
-	TRBD2	TRBJ2-7	TRBV29-1	CSSSSGSYEQYF	TGCAGCTCTTCTAGCGGGAGTTACGAGCAGTACTTC
-	-	TRBJ2-7	TRBV6-6	CASSYSPRRTYEQYF	TGTGCCAGCAGTTACTCGCCGCGGAGGACCTACGAGCAGTACTTC
-	TRBD1	TRBJ2-3	TRBV4-1	CASSQDRGQGTDTQYF	TGCGCCAGCAGCCAAGATAGGGGACAGGGCACAGATACGCAGTATTTT
-	-	TRBJ2-7	TRBV11-1	CASSRDGDSYEQYF	TGTGCCAGCAGCCGAGACGGGGACTCCTACGAGCAGTACTTC
-	TRBD2	TRBJ2-5	TRBV27	CASSKTSAGETQYF	TGTGCCAGCAGCAAGACTAGCGCGGGGGAGACCCAGTACTTC
-	TRBD1	TRBJ1-4	TRBV9	CASSGGTGIGGEKLFF	TGTGCCAGCAGCGGGGGGACAGGCATCGGTGGGGAAAAACTGTTTTTT
once	-	TRBJ1-2	TRBV7-9	CASTPTFSSDYGYTF	TGTGCCAGCACTCCCACTTTTTCCTCTGACTATGGCTACACCTTC
-	-	TRBJ1-5	TRBV11-2	CASSLLEGGNQPQHF	TGTGCCAGCAGCTTATTGGAGGGAGGTAATCAGCCCCAGCATTTT
-	TRBD1	TRBJ1-3	TRBV5-4	CASSLRPQGAGGNTIYF	TGTGCCAGCAGCTTGAGGCCCCAGGGGGCTGGTGGAAACACCATATATTTT
-	TRBD1	TRBJ2-1	TRBV5-4	CASSSGGTGPYNEQFF	TGTGCCAGCAGCTCCGGAGGGACAGGGCCCTACAATGAGCAGTTCTTC
-	-	TRBJ2-1	TRBV28	CASSTGQIPYNEQFF	TGTGCCAGCAGTACCGGACAGATTCCCTACAATGAGCAGTTCTTC
-	TRBD1	TRBJ1-5	TRBV6-1	CASSAGTGGRYSNQPQHF	TGTGCCAGCAGTGCTGGGACAGGGGGCCGCTATAGCAATCAGCCCCAGCATTTT
once	-	TRBJ2-2	TRBV5-5	CASSLTGTSTGELFF	TGTGCCAGCAGCCTGACTGGGACTTCCACCGGGGAGCTGTTTTTT
-	TRBD1	TRBJ2-3	TRBV6-1	CASRVDRVSTDTQYF	TGTGCCAGCAGGGTTGACAGGGTTAGCACAGATACGCAGTATTTT
-	TRBD1	TRBJ1-1	TRBV27	CASLRQGLNTEAFF	TGTGCCAGCCTGAGACAGGGGTTGAACACTGAAGCTTTCTTT
-	-	TRBJ1-5	TRBV7-6	CASSLGDTNNQPQHF	TGTGCCAGCAGCTTAGGGGACACCAACAATCAGCCCCAGCATTTT
-	TRBD2	TRBJ2-3	TRBV5-1	CASRSSAGGLTDTQYF	TGCGCCAGCAGATCCTCAGCGGGGGGGCTGACAGATACGCAGTATTTT
once	TRBD2	TRBJ2-3	TRBV19	CASSGTSGGPDTQYF	TGTGCCAGTAGCGGGACTAGCGGGGGGCCAGATACGCAGTATTTT
-	TRBD1	TRBJ2-3	TRBV5-4	CASSLTDRGPADTQYF	TGTGCCAGCAGCCTTACGGACAGGGGGCCGGCAGATACGCAGTATTTT
few	-	TRBJ1-2	TRBV19	CASSMRANYGYTF	TGTGCCAGTAGTATGCGGGCAAACTATGGCTACACCTTC
few	TRBD1	TRBJ2-1	TRBV20-1	CSARQGPEQFF	TGCAGCGCCCGACAGGGGCCTGAGCAGTTCTTC
-	-	TRBJ1-4	TRBV18	CASSPVGAPRTGEKLFF	TGTGCCAGCTCACCTGTTGGGGCTCCCCGGACGGGTGAAAAACTGTTTTTT
-	TRBD1	TRBJ1-1	TRBV27	CASRGDRLMGAFF	TGTGCCAGCAGGGGGGACAGGTTAATGGGAGCTTTCTTT
-	TRBD2	TRBJ2-7	TRBV11-2	CASSSGLAGARPDYEQYF	TGTGCCAGCAGCTCCGGACTAGCGGGAGCCCGCCCGGACTACGAGCAGTACTTC
-	-	TRBJ2-1	TRBV7-2	CASSSSWRDNEQFF	TGTGCCAGCAGCTCTTCCTGGAGGGACAATGAGCAGTTCTTC
-	TRBD2	TRBJ2-7	TRBV28	CASSEGLAGGYEQYF	TGTGCCAGCAGTGAGGGACTAGCGGGAGGATACGAGCAGTACTTC
-	-	TRBJ2-7	TRBV29-1	CSVHIPGLAGEQYF	TGCAGCGTTCATATTCCGGGGTTGGCCGGCGAGCAGTACTTC
-	TRBD1	TRBJ2-5	TRBV11-2	CASSSRTGGETQYF	TGTGCCAGCAGCTCACGGACAGGGGGAGAGACCCAGTACTTC
once	TRBD1	TRBJ2-2	TRBV28	CATTGASTGTGELFF	TGTGCCACCACAGGGGCCTCCACGGGCACCGGGGAGCTGTTTTTT
-	TRBD1	TRBJ2-7	TRBV2	CASRDNPGQGASEQYF	TGTGCCAGCAGGGATAATCCGGGACAGGGGGCTTCCGAGCAGTACTTC
-	TRBD2	TRBJ2-5	TRBV29-1	CSVGGSEETQYF	TGCAGCGTAGGCGGGAGCGAAGAGACCCAGTACTTC
-	TRBD1	TRBJ1-3	TRBV7-6	CASSSGTGGPINTIYF	TGTGCCAGCAGCAGTGGGACAGGGGGACCAATAAACACCATATATTTT
-	-	TRBJ1-5	TRBV4-1	CASSQDLGAGQPQHF	TGCGCCAGCAGCCAAGATTTGGGGGCAGGTCAGCCCCAGCATTTT
once	TRBD2	TRBJ2-7	TRBV27	CASSLVYSGGYEQYF	TGTGCCAGCAGTTTAGTCTACAGCGGGGGATACGAGCAGTACTTC
-	TRBD1	TRBJ2-1	TRBV16	CASSQLGQGPNEQFF	TGTGCCAGCAGCCAATTGGGACAGGGTCCCAATGAGCAGTTCTTC
-	TRBD2	TRBJ2-1	TRBV29-1	CSGSLASNEQFF	TGCAGCGGATCACTAGCGAGCAATGAGCAGTTCTTC
-	TRBD1	TRBJ1-2	TRBV5-1	CASSLGDRDNYGYTF	TGCGCCAGCAGCTTGGGGGACAGGGATAACTATGGCTACACCTTC
-	-	TRBJ1-2	TRBV9	CASSVAGGSYGYTF	TGTGCCAGCAGCGTAGCCGGGGGGTCCTATGGCTACACCTTC
-	-	TRBJ2-5	TRBV13	CASSLGRGPRDQETQYF	TGTGCCAGCAGCTTAGGGCGGGGACCCAGGGATCAAGAGACCCAGTACTTC
-	TRBD2	TRBJ2-5	TRBV19	CASSPTPGLGGETQYF	TGTGCCAGTAGTCCAACCCCGGGACTAGGTGGAGAGACCCAGTACTTC
-	TRBD1	TRBJ2-7	TRBV11-2	CASSLDRVNSYEQYF	TGTGCCAGCAGCCTTGACAGGGTAAACTCCTACGAGCAGTACTTC
-	-	TRBJ2-7	TRBV29-1	CSVLPQGNGQYF	TGCAGCGTTCTACCACAGGGAAACGGGCAGTACTTC
once	-	TRBJ2-1	TRBV29-1	CSVVPQGGDEQFF	TGCAGCGTCGTACCTCAGGGAGGCGATGAGCAGTTCTTC
-	-	TRBJ2-5	TRBV25-1	CASSFGGGAFGETQYF	TGTGCCAGCAGTTTCGGAGGGGGGGCCTTCGGGGAGACCCAGTACTTC
-	TRBD1	TRBJ1-4	TRBV5-1	CASSLGQGQEKLFF	TGCGCCAGCAGCTTGGGACAGGGGCAGGAAAAACTGTTTTTT
-	-	TRBJ1-1	TRBV27	CASSLADSLEAFF	TGTGCCAGCAGCCTCGCCGACTCACTCGAAGCTTTCTTT
-	TRBD2	TRBJ2-1	TRBV7-3	CASSLLAGLHNEQFF	TGTGCCAGCAGCTTACTAGCGGGGTTACACAATGAGCAGTTCTTC
once	TRBD1	TRBJ1-2	TRBV2	CASSRIRQGAASGYTF	TGTGCCAGCAGTCGCATTAGACAGGGGGCCGCGAGTGGCTACACCTTC
-	TRBD2	TRBJ2-7	TRBV18	CASSPDGGEDYEQYF	TGTGCCAGCTCACCGGATGGGGGGGAGGACTACGAGCAGTACTTC
-	-	TRBJ2-7	TRBV28	CASITPRASYEQYF	TGTGCCAGCATCACGCCGCGGGCCTCCTACGAGCAGTACTTC
-	TRBD1	TRBJ2-2	TRBV7-9	CASSKGTVKGTGELFF	TGTGCCAGCTCCAAGGGGACAGTCAAGGGCACCGGGGAGCTGTTTTTT
-	-	TRBJ1-5	TRBV19	CASSIGRGSNNQPQHF	TGTGCCAGTAGTATAGGGCGAGGGAGCAACAATCAGCCCCAGCATTTT